What follows describes a single T cell receptor (beta chain). Its cognate antigen is unknown. The data derive from a study of PD-1 blockade in mismatch repair-deficient tumors. About the study: Patients had approximately 11 mismatch repair-deficient cancer types and were previously treated and progressing. Study-wide points: After pembrolizumab, tumor-resident clones rose rapidly, then generally contracted before radiologic responses.

Libraries were prepared by immunoSEQ multiplex PCR; TCRdb keeps only in-frame clonotypes and omits some of them. The table shows 80,000 to 130,000 clones, with 65% to 85% occurring only once. TCRs were sequenced from a few patients responding to pembrolizumab. This CDR3 is built from 14 residues. V was clipped by 3 bases and J by 5 bases, with 14 bases between them. Germline V gene lookup returns CDR1 SEHNR and CDR2 FQNEAQ (reference sequence). This sequence joins TRBV7-9 and TRBJ2-7; D gene uncertain. The sample in question was peripheral blood, obtained roughly 36 weeks after starting pembrolizumab. This TCR was sampled from an adult with mismatch repair-deficient cancer. DNA for the CDR3: TGTGCCAGCAGCTTGAGAGTACTATTTCACGAGCAGTACTTC. Translated: CASSLRVLFHEQYF.